One sample yielded the 30 T cell receptor beta chains listed below, sequenced in a study of identical twins. TCRdb recomputed calls from the 5' RACE reads with MiXCR, one row per CDR3 protein. The sample contains more than 650,000 distinct CDR3 sequences, 5.5% to 7.5% of which appear only once. The sequencing input was naive T cells sorted from blood. The receptors were gathered from a man between 18 and 35 years old in good health.

This clonotype was detected a few times. V usage is TRBV3-1 and J usage is TRBJ2-1; D possibly matches TRBD1 or TRBD2 (5 bases each). Germline assignment: CDR1 LGHDT and CDR2 YNNKEL (reference sequence). The CDR3 has 15 amino acids. V was pared by 1 base and J by 12 bases, with 19 bases between. The CDR3 DNA is TGTGCCAGCAGCCAAGCGCCAGGGACCTCGCTGGGGCAGTTCTTC. Translating gives CASSQAPGTSLGQFF.

There are many counts of this clonotype. The rearrangement uses TRBV28 and TRBJ2-1, with 8 positions matching TRBD1. J gave up 4 bases and V 6 bases, and 8 bases lay outside the gene matches. The CDR3 totals 15 residues. The germline CDR1 and CDR2 sequences are MDHEN and SYDVKM. The CDR3 spells CASRAGTGVYNEQFF. DNA for the CDR3: TGTGCCAGCAGGGCCGGGACAGGAGTATACAATGAGCAGTTCTTC.

This clonotype was observed many times. The chain recombines TRBV27 with TRBJ1-2, with D possibly being TRBD1 (5 bases). The CDR3 runs to 14 residues. Germline V gives CDR1 MNHEY, CDR2 SMNVEV (reference sequence). Trimming pared 6 bases from V and 5 bases from J, leaving 16 bases between. CDR3 protein: CASRGLTDGYGYTF. Here the CDR3 DNA reads TGTGCCAGCAGGGGACTCACGGATGGGTATGGCTACACCTTC.

This clonotype was observed at least ten times. This chain connects TRBV7-9 to TRBJ2-1; 7 bases map to TRBD2. Unmatched junction bases numbered 5, after V lost 1 base and J lost 2 bases. This CDR3 contains 16 residues. CDR1 is SEHNR, CDR2 FQNEAQ, per germline (reference sequence). CDR3: CASSLDSLAAYNEQFF. The CDR3 region has the DNA TGTGCCAGCAGCTTAGATTCCCTAGCGGCCTACAATGAGCAGTTCTTC.

To note about this clonotype: A much larger clone is a single base away; this may be a read error. The chain employs TRBV20-1 and TRBJ2-5; D remains unclear. From germline, CDR1 is DFQATT and CDR2 SNEGSKA (reference sequence). V was trimmed by 3 bases and J by 1 base, leaving 9 bases between them. There are 13 residues in the CDR3. CDR3 nucleotide sequence: TGCAGTGCTAGTTTGGGGTTCCAAGAGACCCAGTACTTC. As protein: CSASLGFQETQYF.

This clonotype was observed at least ten times. The rearrangement links TRBV6-5 to TRBJ2-5; D is ambiguous. The germline V and J ends were trimmed by 0 bases and 6 bases, with 11 bases remaining between them. The CDR3 is 14 amino acids. CDR1 and CDR2 (germline): MNHEY, SVGAGI. CDR3 nucleotide sequence: TGTGCCAGCAGTTACTCGCCGCAGCCTCAGACCCAGTACTTC. It codes for CASSYSPQPQTQYF.

In its sample, this clonotype was seen a few times. The chain couples TRBV11-2 to TRBJ2-7, with TRBD1 matching 8 bases. With V trimmed by 5 bases and J by 0 bases, 6 bases remained unmatched. This CDR3 spans 15 amino acids. Looked up from germline, CDR1 is SGHAT and CDR2 is FQNNGV. The CDR3, as DNA: TGTGCCAGCAGCCCGGACAGGGCTCTCTCCTACGAGCAGTACGTC. This translates into CASSPDRALSYEQYV.

The rearrangement joins TRBV12-3 or TRBV12-4 to TRBJ1-2; a weak D match, TRBD1 (5 bases). The V and J ends lost 6 bases and 5 bases respectively, with 13 bases between them. The CDR3 spans 13 residues. DNA of the CDR3: TGTGCCAGCAGCTTCAGGGTGGGATATGGCTACACCTTC. Protein: CASSFRVGYGYTF.

About this clonotype itself: A much larger clone is a single base away; this may be a read error. The CDR3 carries no conserved terminal phenylalanine or tryptophan, so it likely arises from a read error. This chain uses TRBV29-1 with TRBJ1-6, with TRBD1 identical over 7 bases. The CDR3 sequence is 13 residues long. The V gene end was trimmed by 4 bases and the J gene end by 7 bases; junction bases not matched to a gene: 4. Germline lookup yields CDR1 SQVTM and CDR2 ANQGSEA. CDR3 nucleotide sequence: TGCAGCGTTGTCACAGGGGTGAATTCACCCCTCCACTCT. The encoded protein is CSVVTGVNSPLHS.

This clonotype was seen a handful of times. This chain links TRBV27 with TRBJ2-7; D perhaps matches TRBD2 (5 bases). The V end was cut by 3 bases, the J end by 3 bases, with 24 bases between. Germline lookup yields CDR1 MNHEY and CDR2 SMNVEV (reference sequence). This CDR3 is 18 amino acids long. The CDR3 is CASSFFSARGRFFYEQYV. In DNA, the CDR3 is TGTGCCAGCAGTTTTTTTTCCGCTCGGGGTAGATTTTTCTACGAGCAGTACGTC.

At least ten counts were recorded for this clonotype. The chain uses TRBV6-5 and TRBJ2-3; 7 bases line up with TRBD2. There are 18 residues in the CDR3. V gave up 0 bases and J gave up 2 bases; unmatched junction bases: 11. The germline V gene encodes CDR1 MNHEY and CDR2 SVGAGI. In DNA form, the CDR3 reads TGTGCCAGCAGTTACTCGAAGGCACTAGCGCTAAACACAGATACGCAGTATTTT. Translating it yields CASSYSKALALNTDTQYF.

The chain is built from TRBV7-2 and TRBJ2-2; D may be TRBD2 (6 bases). Per the germline V gene, CDR1 is SGHTA and CDR2 is FQGNSA. The CDR3 has 16 residues. V lost 4 bases and J 3 bases, leaving 15 bases between the germline ends. The CDR3 reads CASSSRGWRDTGELFF. DNA of the CDR3: TGTGCCAGCAGCTCCCGGGGGTGGCGCGACACCGGGGAGCTGTTTTTT. Together with reference TRBV7-2 and TRBJ2-2, the CDR3 gives the full variable domain: GAGVSQSPSNKVTEKGKDVELRCDPISGHTALYWYRQSLGQGLEFLIYFQGNSAPDKSGLPSDRFSAERTGGSVSTLTIQRTQQEDSAVYLCASSSRGWRDTGELFFGEGSRLTVL.

In its sample, this clonotype was seen many times. V and J are TRBV6-1 and TRBJ2-7, with a weak D call TRBD2 (6 bases). There are 14 residues in the CDR3. CDR1 and CDR2 (germline): MNHNS, SASEGT. V was pared by 7 bases and J by 2 bases, with 15 bases between. The CDR3 here is CASNPPGSTYEQYV. The CDR3 coding sequence is TGTGCCAGCAATCCCCCCGGGAGTACCTACGAGCAGTACGTC.

The chain has TRBV2 and TRBJ2-1; D is possibly TRBD2 (6 bases). This CDR3 is built from 18 residues. In germline, CDR1 is SNHLY, CDR2 FYNNEI. V was pared by 3 bases and J by 0 bases, with 18 bases between. As DNA, the CDR3 is TGTGCCAGCAGTGACGGACTACCTAAGATGAGCTCCTACAATGAGCAGTTCTTC. Its protein product is CASSDGLPKMSSYNEQFF.

In its sample, this clonotype was seen many times. This chain links TRBV15 with TRBJ2-3, with TRBD2 identical over 10 bases. From germline, CDR1 is LNHNV and CDR2 YYDKDF (reference sequence). V was pared by 1 base and J by 5 bases, with 0 bases of the junction left unmatched. The CDR3 contains 14 residues. The CDR3: CATSRASGRDTQYF. CDR3 sequence (DNA): TGTGCCACCAGCAGAGCTAGCGGGAGAGATACGCAGTATTTT.

This clonotype was seen ten or more times. The gene calls are TRBV12-3 or TRBV12-4 and TRBJ1-4; D gene uncertain. The length of the CDR3 is 10 residues. Trimming stripped 6 bases from V and 8 bases from J, with 4 bases between. The CDR3 region has the DNA TGTGCCAGCAGGGGGGAAAAACTGTTTTTT. Its protein product is CASRGEKLFF.

This clonotype was counted only a few times. The V and J genes are TRBV2 and TRBJ2-1, with 8 bases identical to TRBD2. The CDR3 runs to 15 residues. J was trimmed by 5 bases and V by 6 bases; bases with no gene match: 9. Germline CDR1 reads SNHLY; CDR2 reads FYNNEI. CDR3 residues: CASRMAGGPHNEQFF. Written as DNA, the CDR3 is TGTGCCAGCAGGATGGCGGGAGGTCCCCACAATGAGCAGTTCTTC.

This clonotype was seen a few times. V usage is TRBV5-1 and J usage is TRBJ2-5, with TRBD2 matching over 7 bases. This CDR3 is 17 amino acids long. The germline gives CDR1 SGHRS, CDR2 YFSETQ. V shed 0 bases and J 5 bases; nucleotides not matched to a gene: 13. The CDR3 sequence: CASSLGLAAFGGETQYF. The CDR3, as DNA: TGCGCCAGCAGCTTGGGACTAGCTGCTTTCGGAGGGGAGACCCAGTACTTC. Complete variable domain (other parts from reference TRBV5-1 and TRBJ2-5): KAGVTQTPRYLIKTRGQQVTLSCSPISGHRSVSWYQQTPGQGLQFLFEYFSETQRNKGNFPGRFSGRQFSNSRSEMNVSTLELGDSALYLCASSLGLAAFGGETQYFGPGTRLLVL.

The V and J genes are TRBV4-3 and TRBJ1-3; D unresolved. The CDR3 spans 16 residues. Per the germline V gene, CDR1 is LGHNA and CDR2 is YSLEER. V lost 0 bases, J lost 0 bases, and 9 bases lay in between. Written as DNA, the CDR3 is TGCGCCAGCAGCCAAGAGGAACTGGTCTCTGGAAACACCATATATTTT. Its translation is CASSQEELVSGNTIYF.

The V gene is TRBV7-6, the J gene TRBJ2-1; 7 bases are shared with TRBD2. The germline CDR1 and CDR2 sequences are SGHVS and FNYEAQ. Germline trimming cut 7 bases from V and 6 bases from J; bases unmatched to any gene: 9. The CDR3 is made up of 14 amino acids. The CDR3 sequence is CASKGLGRVNEQFF. The CDR3 coding sequence is TGTGCCAGCAAAGGACTAGGGAGGGTCAATGAGCAGTTCTTC.

This chain connects TRBV5-1 to TRBJ2-7, with 9 bases lining up with TRBD2. CDR3 length equals 14 residues. Germline-derived CDR1 and CDR2 are SGHRS and YFSETQ. After removal of 4 bases from V and 1 base from J, the junction contained 3 bases not matched to a gene. The CDR3 DNA reads TGCGCCAGCAGCGCGGGGGGGAGATCCTACGAGCAGTACGTC. Encoded protein: CASSAGGRSYEQYV.

This clonotype was seen ten or more times. This sequence joins TRBV4-1 and TRBJ2-1; TRBD2 agrees at 12 bases. V trimming: 4 bases; J trimming: 6 bases; junction bases outside the gene matches: 10. CDR1 and CDR2 (germline): MGHRA, YSYEKL. The CDR3 runs 17 residues. As DNA, the CDR3 is TGCGCCAGCAGCCCCCAGTGGACTAGCGGGATGAGCAATGAGCAGTTCTTC. It yields the protein CASSPQWTSGMSNEQFF.

At least ten counts were recorded for this clonotype. The chain has TRBV29-1 and TRBJ1-2, with D possibly TRBD1 on 6 matching bases. This CDR3 is built from 12 residues. Trimming removed 6 bases from V and 8 bases from J, with 16 bases in between. Germline assignment: CDR1 SQVTM and CDR2 ANQGSEA. Here the CDR3 reads CSVTNRERGYTF. In nucleotides, the CDR3 is TGCAGCGTGACAAACAGGGAACGAGGCTACACCTTC.

This clonotype was observed a handful of times. The chain recombines TRBV5-6 with TRBJ2-5; tentative D call: TRBD2 (6 bases). The V gene lost 4 bases and the J gene lost 5 bases, with 15 bases spanning the gap. CDR3 size: 14 residues. The germline V gene encodes CDR1 SGHDT and CDR2 YYEEEE. The CDR3 here is CASSAKTSWETQYF. Here the CDR3 DNA reads TGTGCCAGCAGCGCGAAAACTAGCTGGGAGACCCAGTACTTC.

V is TRBV14 and J is TRBJ2-2; D gene uncertain. V was trimmed by 1 base and J by 2 bases, leaving 8 bases between them. Germline-derived CDR1 and CDR2 are SGHDN and FVKESK. This CDR3 region has 15 residues. CDR3: CASSQVQKNTGELFF. As DNA, the CDR3 is TGTGCCAGCAGCCAAGTGCAGAAAAACACCGGGGAGCTGTTTTTT.

The chain has TRBV18 and TRBJ2-7; tentatively, D is TRBD2 (6 bases). The CDR3 is made up of 14 amino acids. V lost 3 bases and J lost 0, with 9 bases in between. Germline assignment: CDR1 KGHSH and CDR2 LQKENI. In nucleotides, the CDR3 is TGTGCCAGCTCACCCCTCGGGAGCTCCTACGAGCAGTACTTC. This gives the protein CASSPLGSSYEQYF.

This clonotype was found a few times. This chain connects TRBV21-1 to TRBJ1-5; the D call TRBD1 from the table was never checked on the DNA. TRBV21-1 is a known pseudogene. The length of the CDR3 is 14 residues. CDR3 protein: CASSDGTVNQPQHF. The CDR3 DNA is TGTGCCAGCAGCGACGGGACAGTCAATCAGCCCCAGCATTTT.

In this sample, this clonotype turned up many times. The rearrangement uses TRBV28 and TRBJ2-7; D is possibly TRBD1 (6 bases). Germline assignment: CDR1 MDHEN and CDR2 SYDVKM. The V end lost 4 bases, the J end lost 5 bases, and 15 bases lay between the germline ends. This CDR3 contains 14 residues. DNA of the CDR3: TGTGCCAGCAGTTCCGGGACACCTCCGGACGAGCAGTACTTC. The encoded protein is CASSSGTPPDEQYF.

Many counts were recorded for this clonotype. The chain carries TRBV5-1 and TRBJ2-5; D gene unclear. This CDR3 spans 12 amino acids. V lost 0 bases to trimming and J lost 4 bases, with 4 bases between them. Germline V lookup: CDR1 SGHRS, CDR2 YFSETQ. The CDR3 spells CASSLETETQYF. For the CDR3, the DNA is TGCGCCAGCAGCTTGGAAACAGAGACCCAGTACTTC.

This chain joins TRBV28 and TRBJ2-5; no clear D gene. CDR1 and CDR2 from the germline V gene are MDHEN and SYDVKM. The CDR3 length is 15 residues. With 5 bases removed from V and 5 bases from J, the gap between germline ends came to 18 bases. The CDR3 sequence is CASSLRFLSWETQYF. In DNA form, the CDR3 reads TGTGCCAGCAGTCTCAGGTTTTTATCATGGGAGACCCAGTACTTC. Complete variable domain (other parts from reference TRBV28 and TRBJ2-5): DVKVTQSSRYLVKRTGEKVFLECVQDMDHENMFWYRQDPGLGLRLIYFSYDVKMKEKGDIPEGYSVSREKKERFSLILESASTNQTSMYLCASSLRFLSWETQYFGPGTRLLVL.